A selection of T cell receptor beta chains follows, all from one sample in a study of blood T cell repertoires in COVID-19. Only in-frame clones appear in the TCRdb table, and some are missing; sequencing was by immunoSEQ multiplex PCR. Here the sample spans 300,000 to 350,000 clones, 87% being singletons. The sequencing sample was made of peripheral blood. Source of these receptors: a young man with COVID-19, enrolled during active disease. Each CDR3 is given with its conserved first and last residue.

v_call	j_call	cdr3_aa
TRBV29-1	TRBJ2-1	CSVRGGTVYNEQFF
TRBV28	TRBJ2-5	CASSQDSQETQYF
TRBV28	TRBJ2-1	CASSLGGTIGSYNEQFF
TRBV4-3	TRBJ2-5	CASSLLTPGQGSGETQYF
TRBV6-5	TRBJ2-1	CASSLGTSVYKEQFF
TRBV24-1	TRBJ1-5	CATSDQTSNQPQHF
TRBV12-3/TRBV12-4	TRBJ1-1	CASSLEPQLEAFF
TRBV10-2	TRBJ1-3	CASSGGHSGNTIYF
TRBV28	TRBJ2-2	CASSLWYRGGAGELFF
TRBV4-1	TRBJ2-7	CASSIQGGYEQYF
TRBV4-1	TRBJ1-4	CASSRLTGVGEKLFF
TRBV2	TRBJ2-5	CASRTSGGWETQYF
TRBV9	TRBJ1-6	CASSVVVDSPLHF
TRBV10-1	TRBJ1-1	CASSDRDRESVNTEAFF
TRBV19	TRBJ2-3	CASSSRPGTSTDTQYF
TRBV9	TRBJ1-4	CASSIRTGGSEKLFF
TRBV27	TRBJ1-3	CASRRGGGNTMYF
TRBV6-4	TRBJ2-1	CASSDPGQGHNEQFF